This T cell receptor beta chain was recovered during a study of shared T cell receptors in the human thymus (dated by TCRdb to about 2021). General notes on the study: The study examined how self-reactive, shared T-cell receptor alpha chains are generated in the human thymus.

Including cysteine and phenylalanine, the CDR3 has 13 amino acids. Only the CDR3 part of the read is kept: 39 bases, read in frame from the first base. V sheds 3 bases and J sheds 8 bases, leaving 13 bases between their ends. As encoded in the germline V gene (reference sequence), CDR1 is LNHDA while CDR2 is SQIVND. This clone was counted a single time. Its specific antigen is unknown. It has no much larger one-base neighbor in the sample; base qualities were not kept. The method was the immunoSEQ multiplex PCR assay. As stored in TCRdb, this immuneACCESS dataset retains in-frame rearrangements with V and J assigned. A fraction of the clones does not appear; measured against another copy, unresolved V genes explain less than half of the discrepancy, and the remainder lacks a known reason. Here the sample has 700,000 or so clones; 70% to 90% occur a single time. The ten most abundant clones make up around 0.0094% of the sample.

These sequences were also reported in another study, on human thymus T cells. The second paper further reports: The donors were immunologically healthy infants in Finland who had open corrective cardiac surgery for congenital heart defects. Thymus tissue was obtained as surgical resects removed during corrective cardiac surgery. Usage of V and J gene segments appeared to be biased in both the thymic and the peripheral blood repertoires. According to the related research, thymic TCR repertoires were highly overlapping among unrelated individuals. The study used fewer than ten infant thymus samples plus four related peripheral blood samples to characterize TCR alpha and beta repertoires. Donor ages ranging from roughly 6 to 244 days were recorded, and a handful of male and two female infants were included in the cohort. Thymocytes were released mechanically from tissue and stored at -70 °C as pellets of 10-30 million cells. A QIAsymphony instrument was used to extract genomic DNA from the frozen cell pellets. The immunoSEQ multiplex PCR assay was used to amplify the TCRB and TCRAD loci from a standardized quantity of quality-controlled genomic DNA. Amplicons spanned the V(D)J region at a length sufficient to cover the CDR3 and identify V and J genes. Through the commercial immunoSEQ service, the amplicons were sequenced on an Illumina platform. Corrections for primer bias and sequencing errors followed previously described methods, while TCRAD and TCRB definitions were based on the IMGT database. The repertoires were analysed using immunoSEQ Analyzer 3.0 and VDJTools for basic statistics, V/J segment usage, diversity estimates, rarefaction and pairwise overlap. Chao1, ChaoE, Efron-Thisted, Shannon and inverse Simpson indices were used to estimate diversity, which was also estimated on datasets down-sampled to the smallest sample. Repertoire overlap used strict matching of CDR3 nucleotide sequence, V gene and J gene, with Jaccard-based multidimensional scaling clustering. On average, thymus samples gave 750,000 to 1,000,000 unique TCRB clonotypes, whereas blood samples gave about 92,000.

Recombination linked TRBV19 to TRBJ1-2; the D gene identity is not certain. The sample consisted of thymocytes. The receptor comes from a girl less than two years old with a congenital heart defect. Donor details come from another sample of the same person, matched by shared clones. The CDR3 sequence is CASSISPGYGYTF. The sequenced DNA: TGTGCCAGTAGTATTTCCCCGGGTTACGGCTACACCTTC.